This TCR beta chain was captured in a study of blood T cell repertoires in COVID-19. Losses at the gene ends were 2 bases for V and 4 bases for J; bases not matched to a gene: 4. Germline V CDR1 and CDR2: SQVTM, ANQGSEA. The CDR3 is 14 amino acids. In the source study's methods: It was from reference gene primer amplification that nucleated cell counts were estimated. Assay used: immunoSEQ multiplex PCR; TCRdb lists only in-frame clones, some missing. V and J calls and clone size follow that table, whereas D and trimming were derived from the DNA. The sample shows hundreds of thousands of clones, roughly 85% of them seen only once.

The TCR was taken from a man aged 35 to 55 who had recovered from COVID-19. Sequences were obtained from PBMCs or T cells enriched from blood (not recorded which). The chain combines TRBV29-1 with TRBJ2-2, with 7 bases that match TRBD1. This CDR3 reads CSVEKGAGTGELFF. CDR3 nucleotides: TGCAGCGTTGAAAAGGGGGCGGGCACCGGGGAGCTGTTTTTT.